These T cell receptor beta chains were read from a single sample in a study of cytomegalovirus exposure and HLA in healthy donors. This table comes from immunoSEQ multiplex PCR, and its TCRdb copy is limited to in-frame clones, with some not included. In the table there are some 180,000 clones, roughly 8.7% of which are singletons. The sequenced sample was PBMCs. The receptors were gathered from a woman aged 25 to 39 in good health and CMV-seropositive. The CDR3 runs from the conserved cysteine through the conserved F or W. The order of the fields is D gene, J gene, clone size, V gene, CDR3 DNA, CDR3 protein. A D gene is named only where the DNA matches it firmly. Clone sizes are given selectively: once, few, many, or a class where the clone is expanded.

TRBD2	TRBJ2-3	few	TRBV2	TGTGCCAGCAGGTCTAGCGGGAGGTTCGAAAATTCGCAGTATTTT	CASRSSGRFENSQYF
TRBD1	TRBJ1-4	NA	TRBV2	TGTGCCAGCAGTTGGGACAGGAGAAATGAAAAACTGTTTTTT	CASSWDRRNEKLFF
NA	TRBJ1-6	NA	TRBV30	TGTGCCTGGAGTCTGGAGAATAATTCACCCCTCCACTTT	CAWSLENNSPLHF
TRBD1	TRBJ1-1	NA	TRBV2	TGTGCCGGGGACAGGGGCGGAACTGAAGCTTTCTTT	CAGDRGGTEAFF
TRBD2	TRBJ2-7	few	TRBV4-1	TGCGCCAGCAGCCAAGATAGCGGGAGCTCCTACGAGCAGTACTTC	CASSQDSGSSYEQYF
NA	TRBJ1-5	few	TRBV11-2	TGTGCCAGCAGCTTAGCTAGGGGTGGCAATCAGCCCCAGCATTTT	CASSLARGGNQPQHF
TRBD1	TRBJ1-1	NA	TRBV27	TGTGCCAGCAGCTCCGACAGGGATAGGTACACTGAAGCTTTCTTT	CASSSDRDRYTEAFF
TRBD1	TRBJ1-2	few	TRBV29-1	TGCAGCAAACGGGACAGGGAAGGGGGCTACACCTTC	CSKRDREGGYTF
NA	TRBJ2-7	NA	TRBV5-1	TGCGCCAGCAGCTTAGAGGGATTCCCCTCCTACGAGCAGTACTTC	CASSLEGFPSYEQYF
TRBD1	TRBJ2-1	NA	TRBV10-1	TGCGCCAGCAGTGACTCCTCAGGGGGCTACTCCTACAATGAGCAGTTCTTC	CASSDSSGGYSYNEQFF
TRBD1	TRBJ2-7	few	TRBV6-5	TGTGCCAGCAGTCCGGGACAGGGTGGTTACGAGCAGTACTTC	CASSPGQGGYEQYF
NA	TRBJ2-1	few	TRBV29-1	TGCAGCGTTGAAGGGACTATTTTGTTCAATGAGCAGTTCTTC	CSVEGTILFNEQFF
NA	TRBJ1-1	few	TRBV7-3	TGTGCCAGCAGGGAGGGTTCAGGGAGCACTGAAGCTTTCTTT	CASREGSGSTEAFF
NA	TRBJ2-4	NA	TRBV19	TGTGCCAGTAACGAGCGAACGACGACCAAAAACATTCAGTACTTC	CASNERTTTKNIQYF
TRBD2	TRBJ2-1	NA	TRBV10-2	TGCGCCAGCGTTGCACTAGCGGGAGACAATGAGCAGTTCTTC	CASVALAGDNEQFF
NA	TRBJ2-3	NA	TRBV5-4	TGTGCCAGCAGCTCAGCCAATGGGGAGACAGATACGCAGTATTTT	CASSSANGETDTQYF
NA	TRBJ1-5	few	TRBV21-1	TGTGCCAGCAGCGCAGAGACAGGGGGCGGACAGCCCCAGCATTTT	CASSAETGGGQPQHF
TRBD1	TRBJ2-1	NA	TRBV7-2	TGTGCCAGCAGCCTACAGGGGCGTTCCTACAATGAGCAGTTCTTC	CASSLQGRSYNEQFF
TRBD1	TRBJ2-1	NA	TRBV7-9	TGTGCCAGCAGCTCCTTAACTGGACAGGGAAACTACAATGAGCAGTTCTTC	CASSSLTGQGNYNEQFF
NA	TRBJ1-1	few	TRBV7-9	TGTGCCAGCAGCTCAGTGTACAGTGAAGCTTTCTTT	CASSSVYSEAFF
TRBD1	TRBJ1-1	few	TRBV7-9	TGTGCCAGCAGCTCTAGGGACAGGGGACGCCCCGGGGAAGCTTTCTTT	CASSSRDRGRPGEAFF
TRBD1	TRBJ2-7	few	TRBV6-5	TGTGCCAGCAGTTACTCAGGGACAGGGACCTACGAGCAGTACTTC	CASSYSGTGTYEQYF
TRBD2	TRBJ2-2	few	TRBV10-3	TGTGCCATCAGTGAGCTTCGGACTAGCGGAAAACCGAACACCGGGGAGCTGTTTTTT	CAISELRTSGKPNTGELFF
NA	TRBJ2-7	NA	TRBV9	TGTGCCAGCAGCTTCCAGACAAGATCCTACGAGCAGTACTTC	CASSFQTRSYEQYF
NA	TRBJ2-2	NA	TRBV29-1	TGCAGCGTTACCAGGGCGAACACCGGGGAGCTGTTTTTT	CSVTRANTGELFF
NA	TRBJ1-5	many	TRBV6-1	TGTGCCAGCAGGGACATGATCTCCTATCAGCCCCAGCATTTT	CASRDMISYQPQHF
NA	TRBJ2-7	once	TRBV9	TGTGCCAGCAGCGTAGCTAAGGACTACGAGCAGTACTTC	CASSVAKDYEQYF
TRBD2	TRBJ2-3	NA	TRBV7-6	TGTGCCAGCAGCTCGAGGACTAGCGGGAGATTGAATACGCAGTATTTT	CASSSRTSGRLNTQYF
NA	TRBJ2-3	NA	TRBV28	TGTGCCAGCAGCTCCGGGACATCAAACACAGATACGCAGTATTTT	CASSSGTSNTDTQYF
NA	TRBJ2-6	NA	TRBV7-9	TGTGCCAGCAGCCGAGGGAGCTCTGGGGCCAACGTCCTGACTTTC	CASSRGSSGANVLTF
NA	TRBJ2-7	NA	TRBV7-3	TGTGCCAGCAGTTTTACAGGGTCGAGCTCCTACGAGCAGTACTTC	CASSFTGSSSYEQYF
NA	TRBJ2-1	few	TRBV4-2	TGTGCCAGCAGCCAAGATCGCGGGCTTCCTCAGGGGTTGCAGTTCTTC	CASSQDRGLPQGLQFF
NA	TRBJ2-3	NA	TRBV5-1	TGCGCCAGCAGCTTTGAGGGCACAGATACGCAGTATTTT	CASSFEGTDTQYF
TRBD2	TRBJ2-5	NA	TRBV11-2	TGTGCCAGCAGCGGCGTGGGAGGGGACGGAGAGACCCAGTACTTC	CASSGVGGDGETQYF
TRBD2	TRBJ2-2	few	TRBV19	TGTGCCAGTAGTCGGTTCCTAGCGGGACCCGGAACCGGGGAGCTGTTTTTT	CASSRFLAGPGTGELFF
TRBD2	TRBJ2-4	few	TRBV27	TGTGCCAGCAAATCTACGGGAGGGAACGTGGCCAAAAACATTCAGTACTTC	CASKSTGGNVAKNIQYF
TRBD1	TRBJ1-3	NA	TRBV11-2	TGTGCCAGCAGCTCGGACAGGACTTATTACTCTGGAAACACCATATATTTT	CASSSDRTYYSGNTIYF
NA	TRBJ2-1	many	TRBV11-2	TGTGCCAGCAGCTTAGACGGCACTATTTACAACAATGAGCAGTTCTTC	CASSLDGTIYNNEQFF
TRBD1	TRBJ2-7	NA	TRBV25-1	TGTGCCAGCAGTGCTTACAGGGGCGGCTACGAGCAGTACTTC	CASSAYRGGYEQYF
NA	TRBJ1-1	few	TRBV30	TGTGCCTGGAGAAGGCAGGGGAACACTGAAGCTTTCTTT	CAWRRQGNTEAFF
NA	TRBJ2-5	NA	TRBV11-2	TGTGCCAGCAGCCTCCTCGCGTCCAGGCAAGAGACCCAGTACTTC	CASSLLASRQETQYF
TRBD2	TRBJ2-3	few	TRBV7-2	TGTGCCAGCAGCCCCGGACTAGCGGGACACACAGATACGCAGTATTTT	CASSPGLAGHTDTQYF
NA	TRBJ1-1	NA	TRBV5-1	TGCGCCAGCAGCTTTACGGGAAACACTGAAGCTTTCTTT	CASSFTGNTEAFF
NA	TRBJ2-7	NA	TRBV2	TGTGCCAGCAGTGAAAACCAGCGGGCCTTCTACGAGCAGTACTTC	CASSENQRAFYEQYF
TRBD2	TRBJ2-7	few	TRBV5-4	TGTGCCAGCAGTTTTTATAGCGGGCTTACCTACGAGCAGTACTTC	CASSFYSGLTYEQYF